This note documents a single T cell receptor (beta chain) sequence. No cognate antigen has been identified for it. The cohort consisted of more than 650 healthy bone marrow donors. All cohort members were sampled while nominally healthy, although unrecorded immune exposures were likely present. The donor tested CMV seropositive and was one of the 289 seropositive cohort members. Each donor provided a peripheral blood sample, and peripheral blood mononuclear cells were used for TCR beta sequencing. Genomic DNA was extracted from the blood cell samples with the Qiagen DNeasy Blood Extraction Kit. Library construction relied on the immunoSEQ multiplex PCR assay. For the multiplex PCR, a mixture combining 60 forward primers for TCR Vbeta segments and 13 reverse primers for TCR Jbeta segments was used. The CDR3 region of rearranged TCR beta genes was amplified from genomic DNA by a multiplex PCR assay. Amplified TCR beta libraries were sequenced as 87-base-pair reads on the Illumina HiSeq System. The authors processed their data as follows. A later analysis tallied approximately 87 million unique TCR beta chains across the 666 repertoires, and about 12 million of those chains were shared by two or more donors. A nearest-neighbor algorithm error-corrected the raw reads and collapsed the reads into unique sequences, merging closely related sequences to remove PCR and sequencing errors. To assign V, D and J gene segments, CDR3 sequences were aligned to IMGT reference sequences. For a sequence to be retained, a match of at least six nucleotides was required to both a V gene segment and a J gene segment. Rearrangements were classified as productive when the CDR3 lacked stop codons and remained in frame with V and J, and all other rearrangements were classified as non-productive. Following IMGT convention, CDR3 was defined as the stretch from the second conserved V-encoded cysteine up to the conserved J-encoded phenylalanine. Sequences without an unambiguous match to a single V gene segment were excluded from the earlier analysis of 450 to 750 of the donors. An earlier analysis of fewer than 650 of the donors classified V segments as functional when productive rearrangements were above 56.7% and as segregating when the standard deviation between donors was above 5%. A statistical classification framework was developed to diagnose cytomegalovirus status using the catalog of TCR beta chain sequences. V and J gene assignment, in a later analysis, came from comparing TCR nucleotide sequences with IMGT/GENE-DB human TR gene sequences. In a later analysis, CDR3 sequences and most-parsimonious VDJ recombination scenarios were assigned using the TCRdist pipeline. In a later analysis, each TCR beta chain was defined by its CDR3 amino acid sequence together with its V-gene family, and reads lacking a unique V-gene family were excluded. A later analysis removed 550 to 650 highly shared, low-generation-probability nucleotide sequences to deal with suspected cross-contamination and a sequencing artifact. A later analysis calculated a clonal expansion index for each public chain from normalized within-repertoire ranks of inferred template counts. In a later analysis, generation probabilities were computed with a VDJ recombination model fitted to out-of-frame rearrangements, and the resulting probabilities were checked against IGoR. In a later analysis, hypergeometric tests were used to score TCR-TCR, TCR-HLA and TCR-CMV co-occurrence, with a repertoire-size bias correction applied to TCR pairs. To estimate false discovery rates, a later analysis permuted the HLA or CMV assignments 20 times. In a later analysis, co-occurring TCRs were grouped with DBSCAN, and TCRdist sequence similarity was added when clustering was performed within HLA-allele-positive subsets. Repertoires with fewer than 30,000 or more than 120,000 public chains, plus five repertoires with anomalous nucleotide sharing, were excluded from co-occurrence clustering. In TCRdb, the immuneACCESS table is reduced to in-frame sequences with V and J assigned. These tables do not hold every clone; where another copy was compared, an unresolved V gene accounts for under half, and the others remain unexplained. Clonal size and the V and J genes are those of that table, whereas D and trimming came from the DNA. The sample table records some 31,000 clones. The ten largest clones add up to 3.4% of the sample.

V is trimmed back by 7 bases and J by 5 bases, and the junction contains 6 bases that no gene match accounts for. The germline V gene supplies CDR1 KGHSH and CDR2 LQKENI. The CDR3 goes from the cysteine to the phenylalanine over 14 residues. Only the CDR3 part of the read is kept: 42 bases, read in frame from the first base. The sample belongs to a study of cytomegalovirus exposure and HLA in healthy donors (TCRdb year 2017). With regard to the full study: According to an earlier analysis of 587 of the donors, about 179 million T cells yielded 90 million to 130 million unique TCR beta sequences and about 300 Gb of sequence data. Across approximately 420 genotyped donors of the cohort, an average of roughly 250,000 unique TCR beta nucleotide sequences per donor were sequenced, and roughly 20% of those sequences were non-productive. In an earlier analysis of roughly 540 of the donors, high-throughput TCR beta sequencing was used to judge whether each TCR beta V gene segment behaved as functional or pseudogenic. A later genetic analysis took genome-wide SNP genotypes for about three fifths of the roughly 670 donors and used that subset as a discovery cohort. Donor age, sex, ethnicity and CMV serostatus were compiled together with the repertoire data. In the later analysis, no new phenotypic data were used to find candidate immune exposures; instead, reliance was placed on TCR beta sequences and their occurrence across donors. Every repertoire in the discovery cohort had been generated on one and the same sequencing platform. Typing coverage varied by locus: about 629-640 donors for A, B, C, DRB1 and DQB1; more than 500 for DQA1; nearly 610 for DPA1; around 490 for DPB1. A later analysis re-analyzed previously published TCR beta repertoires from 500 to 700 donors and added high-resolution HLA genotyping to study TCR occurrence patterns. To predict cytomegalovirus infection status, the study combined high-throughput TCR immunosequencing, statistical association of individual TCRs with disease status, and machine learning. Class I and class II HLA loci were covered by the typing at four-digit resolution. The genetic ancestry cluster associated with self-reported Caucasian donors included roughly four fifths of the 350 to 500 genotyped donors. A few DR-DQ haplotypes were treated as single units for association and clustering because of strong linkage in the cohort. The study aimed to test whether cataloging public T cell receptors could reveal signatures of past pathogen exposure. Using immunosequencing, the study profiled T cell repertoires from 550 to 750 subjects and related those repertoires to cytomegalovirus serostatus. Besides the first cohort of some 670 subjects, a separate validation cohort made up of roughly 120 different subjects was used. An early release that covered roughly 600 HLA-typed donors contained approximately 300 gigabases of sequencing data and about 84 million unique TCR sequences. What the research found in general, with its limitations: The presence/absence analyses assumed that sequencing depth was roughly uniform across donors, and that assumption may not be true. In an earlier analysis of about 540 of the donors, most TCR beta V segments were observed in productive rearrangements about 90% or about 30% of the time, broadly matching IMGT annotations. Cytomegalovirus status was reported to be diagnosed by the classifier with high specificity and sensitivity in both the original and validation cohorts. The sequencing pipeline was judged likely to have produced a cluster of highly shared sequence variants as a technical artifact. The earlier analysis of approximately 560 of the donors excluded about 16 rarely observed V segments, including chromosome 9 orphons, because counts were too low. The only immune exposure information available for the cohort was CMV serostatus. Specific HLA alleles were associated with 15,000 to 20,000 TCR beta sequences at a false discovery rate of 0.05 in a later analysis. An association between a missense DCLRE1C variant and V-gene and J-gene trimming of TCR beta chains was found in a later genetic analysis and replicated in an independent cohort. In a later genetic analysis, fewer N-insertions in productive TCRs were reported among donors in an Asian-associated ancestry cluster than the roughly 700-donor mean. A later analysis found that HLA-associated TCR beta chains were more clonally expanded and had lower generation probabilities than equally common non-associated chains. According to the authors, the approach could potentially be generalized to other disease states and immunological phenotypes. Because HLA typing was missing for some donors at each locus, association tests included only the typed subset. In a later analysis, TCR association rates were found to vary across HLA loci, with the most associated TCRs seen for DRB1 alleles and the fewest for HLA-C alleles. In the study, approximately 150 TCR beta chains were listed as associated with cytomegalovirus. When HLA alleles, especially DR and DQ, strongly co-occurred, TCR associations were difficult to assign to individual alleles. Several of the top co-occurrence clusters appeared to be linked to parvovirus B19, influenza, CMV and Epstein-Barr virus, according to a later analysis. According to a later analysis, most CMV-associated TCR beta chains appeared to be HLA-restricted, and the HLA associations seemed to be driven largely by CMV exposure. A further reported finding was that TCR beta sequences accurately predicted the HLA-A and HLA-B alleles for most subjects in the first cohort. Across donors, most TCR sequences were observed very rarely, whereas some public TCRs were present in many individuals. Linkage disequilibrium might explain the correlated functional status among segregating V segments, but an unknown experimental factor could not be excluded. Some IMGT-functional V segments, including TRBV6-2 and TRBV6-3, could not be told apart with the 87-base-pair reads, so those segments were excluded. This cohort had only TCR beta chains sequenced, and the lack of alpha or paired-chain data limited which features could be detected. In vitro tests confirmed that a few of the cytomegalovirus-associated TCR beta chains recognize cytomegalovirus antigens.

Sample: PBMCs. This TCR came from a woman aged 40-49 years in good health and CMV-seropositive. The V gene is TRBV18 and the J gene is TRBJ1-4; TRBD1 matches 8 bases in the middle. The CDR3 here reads CASFPTGENEKLFF. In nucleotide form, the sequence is TGTGCCAGCTTTCCGACAGGGGAAAATGAAAAACTGTTTTTT.